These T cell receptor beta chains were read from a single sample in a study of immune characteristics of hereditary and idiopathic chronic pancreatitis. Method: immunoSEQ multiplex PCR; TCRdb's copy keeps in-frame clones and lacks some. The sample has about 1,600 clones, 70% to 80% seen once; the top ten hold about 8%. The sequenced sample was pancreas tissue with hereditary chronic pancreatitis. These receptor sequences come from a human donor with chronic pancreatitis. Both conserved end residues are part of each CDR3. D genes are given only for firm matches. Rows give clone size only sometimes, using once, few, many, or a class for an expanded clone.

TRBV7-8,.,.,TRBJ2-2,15,CASSLTGGNTGELFF,TGTGCCAGCAGCCTAACCGGGGGAAACACCGGGGAGCTGTTTTTT
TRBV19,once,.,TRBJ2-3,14,CASSIGDDTDTQYF,TGTGCCAGTAGTATAGGGGATGACACAGATACGCAGTATTTT
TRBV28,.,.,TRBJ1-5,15,CASSPGTEITTSPHF,TGTGCCAGCAGCCCTGGAACGGAGATCACCACGTCTCCGCATTTT
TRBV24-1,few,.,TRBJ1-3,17,CATSDSRRRGSGNTIYF,TGTGCCACCAGTGATTCTCGACGGCGGGGCTCTGGAAACACCATATATTTT
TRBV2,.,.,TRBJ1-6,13,CASNVDPNSPLHF,TGTGCCAGCAATGTGGATCCCAATTCACCCCTCCACTTT
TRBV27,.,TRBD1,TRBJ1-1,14,CASSSGTGVTEAFF,TGTGCCAGCAGTTCGGGGACAGGGGTCACTGAAGCTTTCTTT
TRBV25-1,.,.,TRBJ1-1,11,CASSEWREAFF,TGTGCCAGCAGTGAATGGCGAGAAGCTTTCTTT
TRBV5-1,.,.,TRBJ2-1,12,CASSIQEYEQFF,TGCGCCAGCAGCATCCAAGAATATGAGCAGTTCTTC
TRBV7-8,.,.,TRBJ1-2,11,CASSLEGGYTF,TGTGCCAGCAGCTTAGAGGGGGGCTACACCTTC
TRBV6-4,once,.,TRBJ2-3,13,CASSHLAEDTQYF,TGTGCCAGCAGTCACTTAGCGGAAGATACGCAGTATTTT